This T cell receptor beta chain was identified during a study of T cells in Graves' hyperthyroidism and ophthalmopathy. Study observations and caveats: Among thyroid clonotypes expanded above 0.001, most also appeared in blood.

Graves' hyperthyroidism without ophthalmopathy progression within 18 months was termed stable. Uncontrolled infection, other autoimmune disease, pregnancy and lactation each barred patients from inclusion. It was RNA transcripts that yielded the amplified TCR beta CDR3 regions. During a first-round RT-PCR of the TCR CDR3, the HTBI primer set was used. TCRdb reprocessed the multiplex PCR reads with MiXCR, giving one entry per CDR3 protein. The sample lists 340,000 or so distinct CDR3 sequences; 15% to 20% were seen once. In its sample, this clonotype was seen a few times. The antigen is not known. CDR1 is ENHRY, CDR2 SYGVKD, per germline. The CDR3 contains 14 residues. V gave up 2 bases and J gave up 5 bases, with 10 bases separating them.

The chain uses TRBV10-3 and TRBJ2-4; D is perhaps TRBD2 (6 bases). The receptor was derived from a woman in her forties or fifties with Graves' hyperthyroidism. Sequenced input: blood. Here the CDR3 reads CAISEGGGENIQYF. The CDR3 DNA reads TGTGCCATCAGTGAGGGCGGCGGGGAAAACATTCAGTACTTC.